This entry is about one T cell receptor beta chain. What it recognizes is unknown. This specimen comes from a study of CD8 T cells in ankylosing spondylitis. Study outcomes and limitations: Reported data indicate significant enrichment of disease-linked clones within matched ankylosing spondylitis synovial fluid.

Trimming took 0 bases from V and 8 from J, leaving 16 bases between them. CDR1 and CDR2 from the germline V gene are LGHNA and YSLEER. The CDR3 extends over 15 amino acids. TCRdb processed the 5' RACE reads anew with MiXCR; each CDR3 protein has one entry. The data hold 150,000 or so distinct CDR3 sequences, with roughly 10% observed a single time. The sequenced sample was blood, either unsorted or a sorted T cell fraction (not recorded which). This chain links TRBV4-3 with TRBJ1-2; D not certain. The receptor was isolated from a female donor with ankylosing spondylitis or in good health (not recorded which). The CDR3 region has the DNA TGCGCCAGCAGCCAAGATTCCCAGGCCTCTTCGGGCTACACCTTC. It yields the protein CASSQDSQASSGYTF.